This T cell receptor beta chain originates from a study of T-cell memory formation after mild COVID-19. General study results and limits: CD4+ contracting clones were mainly CM and EM; CD8+ ones, EMRA.

Each CDR3 protein is one row after TCRdb ran MiXCR on the 5' RACE reads. The sample has 350,000 to 400,000 distinct CDR3 sequences; under 25% are singletons. After removal of 0 bases from V and 8 bases from J, the junction contained 9 bases not matched to a gene. The CDR3 sequence is 17 residues long. Germline lookup yields CDR1 SGDLS and CDR2 YYNGEE. This clonotype showed up many times. Its antigen is still unknown. The sample taken for sequencing was PBMCs or a T cell subset sorted from them (not recorded which). The TCR originated in an adult woman who had mild COVID-19 (a few samples of this study predate the infection). Cell type and time point are not known. The chain links TRBV9 to TRBJ2-1; 12 nucleotides agree with TRBD2. CDR3 sequence: CASSVGPSGRAGDEQFF. CDR3 nucleotides: TGTGCCAGCAGCGTAGGGCCTAGCGGGAGGGCCGGGGATGAGCAGTTCTTC.